This T cell receptor (beta chain) emerged from a study of blood T cell repertoires in COVID-19. On the study more broadly: The United States, Italy and Spain were the sources of the acute and convalescent COVID-19 samples.

This clone was detected only a few times. TCRdb's table, derived via immunoSEQ multiplex PCR, lists solely in-frame clones and lacks some. The sample lists roughly 140,000 clones; about 83% were seen once. V gave up 9 bases and J gave up 3 bases, with 17 bases separating them. From germline, CDR1 is LNHDA and CDR2 SQIVND (reference sequence). The CDR3 sequence is 14 residues long. Clinical history as reported by participants underpinned cohort assignment. A COVID-19 case had been met by exposed participants during the 2 weeks before study entry. Sequenced input: PBMCs or T cells enriched from blood (not recorded which). The chain is built from TRBV19 and TRBJ1-1, with D perhaps TRBD1 (5 bases). This TCR was recovered from a woman aged 50 to 65 who had been exposed to COVID-19. CDR3: CASRRGEMDTEAFF. DNA of the CDR3: TGTGCCAGCCGGAGGGGCGAAATGGACACTGAAGCTTTCTTT.